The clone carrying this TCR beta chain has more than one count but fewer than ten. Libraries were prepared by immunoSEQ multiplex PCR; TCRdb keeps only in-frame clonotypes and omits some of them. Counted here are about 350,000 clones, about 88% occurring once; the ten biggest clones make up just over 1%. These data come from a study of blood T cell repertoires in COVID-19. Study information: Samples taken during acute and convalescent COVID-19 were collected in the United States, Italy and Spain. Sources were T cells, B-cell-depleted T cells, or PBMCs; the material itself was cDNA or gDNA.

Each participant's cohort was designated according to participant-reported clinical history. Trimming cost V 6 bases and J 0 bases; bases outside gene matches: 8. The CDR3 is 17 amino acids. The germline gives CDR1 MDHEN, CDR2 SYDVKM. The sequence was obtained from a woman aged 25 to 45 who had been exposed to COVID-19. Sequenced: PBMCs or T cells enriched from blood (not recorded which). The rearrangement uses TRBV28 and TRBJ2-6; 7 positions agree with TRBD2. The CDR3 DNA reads TGTGCCAGCAGCCTGACTAGCTCTTCCTCTGGGGCCAACGTCCTGACTTTC. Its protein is CASSLTSSSSGANVLTF.